This T cell receptor (beta chain) emerged from a study of blood T cells in healthy people across ages. About the research overall: Through template switching, about one barcoded beta molecule was captured per two T cells, as measured in model experiments.

Alongside a J-beta primer mix, a sample-barcoded 5' primer served in a second PCR lasting about 7 to 12 cycles. The study obtained at least 2.5 million CDR3-containing paired-end reads from every sample. TCRdb used MiXCR to reprocess the 5' RACE reads, holding one entry per CDR3 protein. In the table there are approximately 1,000,000 distinct CDR3 sequences, around 45% of which are singletons. Each sample gave at least 6 million isolated PBMCs. The sequence came from a woman aged 55-70 years in good health. The source material was blood.

CDR3 residues: CASSLVGLPGNNEQFF. Here the CDR3 DNA reads TGCGCCAGCAGCTTGGTCGGGCTTCCTGGGAACAATGAGCAGTTCTTC. J is TRBJ2-1 and V is TRBV5-1; no clear D. Germline V lookup: CDR1 SGHRS, CDR2 YFSETQ. Trimming took off 0 bases at V and 5 bases at J, with 15 bases between the two ends. CDR3 size: 16 residues. The complete variable domain, with remaining parts taken from reference TRBV5-1 and TRBJ2-1, reads KAGVTQTPRYLIKTRGQQVTLSCSPISGHRSVSWYQQTPGQGLQFLFEYFSETQRNKGNFPGRFSGRQFSNSRSEMNVSTLELGDSALYLCASSLVGLPGNNEQFFGPGTRLTVL.